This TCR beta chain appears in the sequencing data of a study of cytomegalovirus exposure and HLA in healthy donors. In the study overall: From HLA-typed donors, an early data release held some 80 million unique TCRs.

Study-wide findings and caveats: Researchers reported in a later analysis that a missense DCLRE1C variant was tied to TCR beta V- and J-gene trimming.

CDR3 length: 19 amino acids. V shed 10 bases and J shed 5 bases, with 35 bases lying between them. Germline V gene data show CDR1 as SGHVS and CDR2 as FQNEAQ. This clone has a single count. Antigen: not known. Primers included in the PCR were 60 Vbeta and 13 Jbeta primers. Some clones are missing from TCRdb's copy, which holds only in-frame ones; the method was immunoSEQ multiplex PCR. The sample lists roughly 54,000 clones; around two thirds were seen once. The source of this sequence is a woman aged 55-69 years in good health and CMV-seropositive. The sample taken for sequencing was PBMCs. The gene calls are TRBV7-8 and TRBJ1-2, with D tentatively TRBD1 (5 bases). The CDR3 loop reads CAIQQGLRGRVAASYGYTF. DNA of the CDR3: TGTGCCATCCAGCAAGGCCTACGAGGCAGGGTTGCTGCTTCTTATGGCTACACCTTC.